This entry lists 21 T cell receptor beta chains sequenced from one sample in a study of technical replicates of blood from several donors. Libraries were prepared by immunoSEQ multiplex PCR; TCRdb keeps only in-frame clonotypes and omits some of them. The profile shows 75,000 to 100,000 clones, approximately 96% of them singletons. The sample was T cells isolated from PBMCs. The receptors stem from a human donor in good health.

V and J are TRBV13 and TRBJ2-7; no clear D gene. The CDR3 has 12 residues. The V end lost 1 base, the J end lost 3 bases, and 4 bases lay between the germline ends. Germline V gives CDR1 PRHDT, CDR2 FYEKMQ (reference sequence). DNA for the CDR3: TGTGCCAGCAGCTTAGCAGACTACGAGCAGTACTTC. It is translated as CASSLADYEQYF.

In DNA form, the CDR3 reads TGTGCCAGCAGCTCTGGTTTAGGAGGGCAGGATGGCTACACCTTC. This gives the protein CASSSGLGGQDGYTF. The rearrangement joins TRBV7-6 to TRBJ1-2; no reliable D call. V lost 4 bases and J lost 6, with 18 bases in between. The CDR3 runs to 15 residues. CDR1 and CDR2 from the germline V gene are SGHVS and FNYEAQ.

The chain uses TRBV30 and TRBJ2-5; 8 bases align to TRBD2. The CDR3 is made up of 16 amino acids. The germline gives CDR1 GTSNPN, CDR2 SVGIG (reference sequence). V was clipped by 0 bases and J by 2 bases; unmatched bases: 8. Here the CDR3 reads CAWSVPGGAKQETQYF. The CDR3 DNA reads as TGTGCCTGGAGTGTCCCGGGAGGGGCAAAACAAGAGACCCAGTACTTC. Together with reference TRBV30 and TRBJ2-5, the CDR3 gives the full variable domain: SQTIHQWPATLVQPVGSPLSLECTVEGTSNPNLYWYRQAAGRGLQLLFYSVGIGQISSEVPQNLSASRPQDRQFILSSKKLLLSDSGFYLCAWSVPGGAKQETQYFGPGTRLLVL.

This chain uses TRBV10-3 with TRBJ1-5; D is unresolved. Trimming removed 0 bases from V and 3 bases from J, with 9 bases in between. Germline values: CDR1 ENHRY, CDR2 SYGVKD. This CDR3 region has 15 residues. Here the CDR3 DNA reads TGTGCCATCAGTGAGTCAGGAGGGCTCAATCAGCCCCAGCATTTT. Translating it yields CAISESGGLNQPQHF.

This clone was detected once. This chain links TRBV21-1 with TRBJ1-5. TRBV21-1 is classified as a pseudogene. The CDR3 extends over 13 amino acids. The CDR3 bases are TGTGCCAGCAGCAAACCACGGGGTCAGCCCCAGCATTTT. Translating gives CASSKPRGQPQHF.

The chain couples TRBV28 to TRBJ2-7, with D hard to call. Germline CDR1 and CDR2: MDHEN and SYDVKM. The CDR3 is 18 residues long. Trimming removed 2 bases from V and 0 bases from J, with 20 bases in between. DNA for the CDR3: TGTGCCAGCAGTTTAACCTCGCCAATATTTAGCTTCTCCTACGAGCAGTACTTC. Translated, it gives CASSLTSPIFSFSYEQYF.

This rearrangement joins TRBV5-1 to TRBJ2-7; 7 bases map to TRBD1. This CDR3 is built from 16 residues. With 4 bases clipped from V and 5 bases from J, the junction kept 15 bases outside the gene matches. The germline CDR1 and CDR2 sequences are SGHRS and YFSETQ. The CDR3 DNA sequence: TGCGCCAGCAGCGTGGAGAGAAGGGGACAGAGGAACGAGCAGTACTTC. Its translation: CASSVERRGQRNEQYF.

The CDR3, as DNA: TGTGCCAGCACCGCGGGAGGGCCTCCCTACGAGCAGTACTTC. Its translation is CASTAGGPPYEQYF. The chain uses TRBV6-5 and TRBJ2-7; 9 bases are a match to TRBD2. After removal of 7 bases from V and 2 bases from J, the junction contained 6 bases not matched to a gene. Looked up from germline, CDR1 is MNHEY and CDR2 is SVGAGI. The CDR3 extends over 14 amino acids.

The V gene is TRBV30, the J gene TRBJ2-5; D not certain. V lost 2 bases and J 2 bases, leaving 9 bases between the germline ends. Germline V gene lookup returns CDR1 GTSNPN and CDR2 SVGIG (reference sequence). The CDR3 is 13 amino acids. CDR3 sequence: CAWSLAVQETQYF. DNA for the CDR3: TGTGCCTGGAGTTTGGCAGTACAAGAGACCCAGTACTTC.

The CDR3 DNA is TGCGCCAGCAGCCAGACACCTAGCGCTTCCTACGAGCAGTACTTC. Amino acid sequence: CASSQTPSASYEQYF. The chain is built from TRBV4-1 and TRBJ2-7; possible D gene TRBD2, 6 bases. Germline-derived CDR1 and CDR2 are MGHRA and YSYEKL. This CDR3 spans 15 amino acids. Trimming shortened V by 3 bases and J by 1 base, and 13 bases separated the two germline ends.

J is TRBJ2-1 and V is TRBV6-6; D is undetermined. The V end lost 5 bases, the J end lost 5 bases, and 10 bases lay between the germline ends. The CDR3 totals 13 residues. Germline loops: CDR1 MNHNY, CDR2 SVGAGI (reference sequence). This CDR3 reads CASSPPVHNEQFF. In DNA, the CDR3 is TGTGCCAGCAGTCCCCCCGTTCACAATGAGCAGTTCTTC.

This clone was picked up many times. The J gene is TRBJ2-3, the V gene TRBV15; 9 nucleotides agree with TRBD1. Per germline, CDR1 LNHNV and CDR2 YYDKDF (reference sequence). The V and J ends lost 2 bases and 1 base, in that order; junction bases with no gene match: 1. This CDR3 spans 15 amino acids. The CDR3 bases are TGTGCCACCAGCAGAAGGACAGGGGGCACAGATACGCAGTATTTT. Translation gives CATSRRTGGTDTQYF.

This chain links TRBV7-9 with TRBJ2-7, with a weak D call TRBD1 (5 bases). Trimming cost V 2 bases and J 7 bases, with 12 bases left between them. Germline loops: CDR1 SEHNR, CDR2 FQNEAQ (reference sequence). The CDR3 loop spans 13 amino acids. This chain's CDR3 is CASSLQGMGEQYF. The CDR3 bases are TGTGCCAGCAGCTTACAGGGCATGGGGGAGCAGTACTTC.

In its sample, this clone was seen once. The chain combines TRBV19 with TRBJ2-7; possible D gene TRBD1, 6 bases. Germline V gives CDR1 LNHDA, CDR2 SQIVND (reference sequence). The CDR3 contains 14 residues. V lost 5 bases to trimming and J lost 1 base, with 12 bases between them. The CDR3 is CASSPPGTSYEQYF. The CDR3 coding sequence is TGTGCCAGTAGTCCCCCCGGGACATCCTACGAGCAGTACTTC.

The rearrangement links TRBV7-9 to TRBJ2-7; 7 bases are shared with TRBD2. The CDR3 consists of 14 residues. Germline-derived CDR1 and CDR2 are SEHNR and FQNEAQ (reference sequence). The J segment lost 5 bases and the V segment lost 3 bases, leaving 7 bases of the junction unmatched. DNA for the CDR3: TGTGCCAGCAGCTTGGGCGGGAGTAAAGACGAGCAGTACTTC. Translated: CASSLGGSKDEQYF.

DNA for the CDR3: TGTGCCAGCAGCGCAGGGGACTATGGCTACACCTTC. It yields the protein CASSAGDYGYTF. The genes are TRBV7-3 and TRBJ1-2, with D possibly being TRBD1 (6 bases). The CDR3 totals 12 residues. Per germline, CDR1 SGHTA and CDR2 FQGTGA. Trimming stripped 5 bases from V and 3 bases from J, with 7 bases between.

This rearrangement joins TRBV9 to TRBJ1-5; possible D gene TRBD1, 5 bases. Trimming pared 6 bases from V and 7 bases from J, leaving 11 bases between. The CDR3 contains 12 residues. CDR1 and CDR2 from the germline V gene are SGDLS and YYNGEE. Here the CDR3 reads CASTVYRQPQHF. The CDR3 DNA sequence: TGTGCCAGCACCGTGTACAGGCAGCCCCAGCATTTT. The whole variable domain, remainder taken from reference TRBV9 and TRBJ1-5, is DSGVTQTPKHLITATGQRVTLRCSPRSGDLSVYWYQQSLDQGLQFLIQYYNGEERAKGNILERFSAQQFPDLHSELNLSSLELGDSALYFCASTVYRQPQHFGDGTRLSIL.

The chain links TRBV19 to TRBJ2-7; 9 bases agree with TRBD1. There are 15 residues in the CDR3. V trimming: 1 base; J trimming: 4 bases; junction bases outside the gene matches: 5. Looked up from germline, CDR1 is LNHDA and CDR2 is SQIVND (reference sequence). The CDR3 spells CASSIGGQGTYEQYF. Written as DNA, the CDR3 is TGTGCCAGTAGTATAGGAGGACAGGGGACGTACGAGCAGTACTTC. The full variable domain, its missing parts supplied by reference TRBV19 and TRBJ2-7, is DGGITQSPKYLFRKEGQNVTLSCEQNLNHDAMYWYRQDPGQGLRLIYYSQIVNDFQKGDIAEGYSVSREKKESFPLTVTSAQKNPTAFYLCASSIGGQGTYEQYFGPGTRLTVT.

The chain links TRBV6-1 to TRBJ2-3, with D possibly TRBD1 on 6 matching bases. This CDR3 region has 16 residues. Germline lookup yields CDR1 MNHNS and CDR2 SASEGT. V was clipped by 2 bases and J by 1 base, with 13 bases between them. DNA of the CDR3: TGTGCCAGCAGTGAAATCTTGGCAGGGGGCACAGATACGCAGTATTTT. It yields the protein CASSEILAGGTDTQYF.

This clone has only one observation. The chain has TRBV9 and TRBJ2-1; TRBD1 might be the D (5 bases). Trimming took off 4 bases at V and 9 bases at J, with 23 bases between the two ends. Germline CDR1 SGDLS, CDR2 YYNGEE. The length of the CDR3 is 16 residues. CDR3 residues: CASSSPRAGDDGEQFF. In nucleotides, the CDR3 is TGTGCCAGCAGCTCCCCCAGGGCAGGCGACGACGGTGAGCAGTTCTTC. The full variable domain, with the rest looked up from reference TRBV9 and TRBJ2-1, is DSGVTQTPKHLITATGQRVTLRCSPRSGDLSVYWYQQSLDQGLQFLIQYYNGEERAKGNILERFSAQQFPDLHSELNLSSLELGDSALYFCASSSPRAGDDGEQFFGPGTRLTVL.

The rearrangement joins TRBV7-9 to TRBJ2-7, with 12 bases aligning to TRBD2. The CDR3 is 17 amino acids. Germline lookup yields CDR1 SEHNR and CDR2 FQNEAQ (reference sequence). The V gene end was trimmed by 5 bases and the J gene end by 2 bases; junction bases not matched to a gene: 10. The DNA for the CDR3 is TGTGCCAGCAGCCCACCGATTGGACTAGCGGGGCCCTACGAGCAGTACTTC. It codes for CASSPPIGLAGPYEQYF.